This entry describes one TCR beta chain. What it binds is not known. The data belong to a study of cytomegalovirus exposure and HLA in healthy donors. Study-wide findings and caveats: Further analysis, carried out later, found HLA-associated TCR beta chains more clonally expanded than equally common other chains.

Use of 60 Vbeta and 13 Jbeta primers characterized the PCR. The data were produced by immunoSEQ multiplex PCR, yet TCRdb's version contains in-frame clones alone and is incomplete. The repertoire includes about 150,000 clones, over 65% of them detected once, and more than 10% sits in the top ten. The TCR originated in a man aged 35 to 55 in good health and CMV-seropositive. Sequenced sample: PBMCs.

CDR3 loop: CASSLIAENTGELFF. In DNA form, the CDR3 reads TGTGCCAGCAGCTTAATAGCGGAGAACACCGGGGAGCTGTTTTTT. This rearrangement joins TRBV13 to TRBJ2-2, with TRBD2 as a possible D gene (6 bases). The CDR3 length is 15 residues. In germline, CDR1 is PRHDT, CDR2 FYEKMQ (reference sequence). Deletions cut 2 bases from V and 1 base from J, with 8 bases between.